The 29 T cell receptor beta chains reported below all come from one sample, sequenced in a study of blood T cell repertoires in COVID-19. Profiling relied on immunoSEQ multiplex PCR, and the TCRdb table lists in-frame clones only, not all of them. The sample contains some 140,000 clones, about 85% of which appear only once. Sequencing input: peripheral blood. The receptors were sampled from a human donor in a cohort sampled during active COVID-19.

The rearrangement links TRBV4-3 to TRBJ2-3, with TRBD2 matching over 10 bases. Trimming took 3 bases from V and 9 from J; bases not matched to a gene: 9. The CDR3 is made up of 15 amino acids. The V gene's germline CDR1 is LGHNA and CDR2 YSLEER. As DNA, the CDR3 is TGCGCCAGCAGCCAGGGGCTGCTAGCGGGAGAGACGCAGTATTTT. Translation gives CASSQGLLAGETQYF.

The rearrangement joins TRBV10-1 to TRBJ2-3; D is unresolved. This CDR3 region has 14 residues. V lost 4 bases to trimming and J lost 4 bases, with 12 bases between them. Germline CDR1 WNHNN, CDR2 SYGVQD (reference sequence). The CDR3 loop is CASSGTAGADTQYF. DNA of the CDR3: TGCGCCAGCAGTGGCACTGCTGGTGCAGATACGCAGTATTTT.

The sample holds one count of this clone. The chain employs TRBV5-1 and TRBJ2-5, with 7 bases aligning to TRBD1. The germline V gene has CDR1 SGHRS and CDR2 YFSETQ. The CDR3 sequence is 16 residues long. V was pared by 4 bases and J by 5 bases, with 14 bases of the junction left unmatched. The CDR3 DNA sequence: TGCGCCAGCAGCAAACGACAGGGTCGGGTTGCGGAGACCCAGTACTTC. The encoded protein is CASSKRQGRVAETQYF.

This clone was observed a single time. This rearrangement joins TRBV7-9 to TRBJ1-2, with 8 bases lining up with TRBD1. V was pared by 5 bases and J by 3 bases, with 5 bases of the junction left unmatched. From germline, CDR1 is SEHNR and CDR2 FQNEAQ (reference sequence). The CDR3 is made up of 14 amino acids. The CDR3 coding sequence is TGTGCCAGCAGCGGAAAACAGGGGGACTATGGCTACACCTTC. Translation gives CASSGKQGDYGYTF.

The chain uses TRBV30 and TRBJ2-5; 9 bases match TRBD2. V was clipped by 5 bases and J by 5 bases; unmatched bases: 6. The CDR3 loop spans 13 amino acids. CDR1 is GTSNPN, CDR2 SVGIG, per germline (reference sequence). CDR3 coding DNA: TGTGCCTGGGGAGCGGGAGGTGGGGAGACCCAGTACTTC. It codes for CAWGAGGGETQYF.

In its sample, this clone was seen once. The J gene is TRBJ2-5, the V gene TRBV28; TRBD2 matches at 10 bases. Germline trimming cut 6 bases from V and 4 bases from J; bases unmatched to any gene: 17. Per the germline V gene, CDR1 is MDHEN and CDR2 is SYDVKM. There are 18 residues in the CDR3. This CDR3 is CASRGTKREGQGGETQYF. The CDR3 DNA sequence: TGTGCCAGCAGGGGAACTAAGCGGGAGGGCCAGGGTGGAGAGACCCAGTACTTC.

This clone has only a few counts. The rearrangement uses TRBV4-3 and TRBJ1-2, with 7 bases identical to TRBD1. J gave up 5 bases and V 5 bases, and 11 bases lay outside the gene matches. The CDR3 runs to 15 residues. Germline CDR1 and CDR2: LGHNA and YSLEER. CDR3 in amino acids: CASSIQPGQTYGYTF. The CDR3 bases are TGCGCCAGCAGCATTCAACCGGGACAGACATATGGCTACACCTTC.

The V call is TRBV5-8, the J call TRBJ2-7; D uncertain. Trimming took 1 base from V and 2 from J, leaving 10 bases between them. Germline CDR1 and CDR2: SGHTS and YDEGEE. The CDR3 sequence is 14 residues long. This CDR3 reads CASSLMARTYEQYV. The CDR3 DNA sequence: TGTGCCAGCAGCTTGATGGCCCGTACCTACGAGCAGTACGTC.

CDR3 coding DNA: TGTGCCAGCAGCTCACGCGGGGGGCTCTACAATGAGCAGTTCTTC. Its translation: CASSSRGGLYNEQFF. The J gene is TRBJ2-1, the V gene TRBV7-2, with TRBD2 matching over 8 bases. The germline V gene has CDR1 SGHTA and CDR2 FQGNSA. The CDR3 extends over 15 amino acids. The junction had 5 bases not matched to a gene; V was cut back by 4 bases and J by 3 bases.

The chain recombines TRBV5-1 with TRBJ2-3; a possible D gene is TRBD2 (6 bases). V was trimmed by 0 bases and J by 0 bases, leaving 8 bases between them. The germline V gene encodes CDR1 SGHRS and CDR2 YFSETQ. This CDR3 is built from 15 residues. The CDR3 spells CASSLVAGSTDTQYF. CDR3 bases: TGCGCCAGCAGCTTGGTCGCGGGGAGCACAGATACGCAGTATTTT.

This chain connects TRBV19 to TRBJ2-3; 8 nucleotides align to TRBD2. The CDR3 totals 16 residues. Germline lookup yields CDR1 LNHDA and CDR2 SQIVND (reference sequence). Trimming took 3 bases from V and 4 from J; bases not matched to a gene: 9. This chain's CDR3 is CASSILAGGRADTQYF. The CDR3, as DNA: TGTGCCAGTAGTATTCTGGCGGGAGGTCGCGCAGATACGCAGTATTTT.

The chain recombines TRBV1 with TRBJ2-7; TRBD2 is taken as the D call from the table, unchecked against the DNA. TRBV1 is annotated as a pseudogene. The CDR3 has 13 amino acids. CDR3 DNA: TGCCCCCGGGGGAGCTCAATAATCTACGAGCAGTACTTC. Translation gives CPRGSSIIYEQYF.

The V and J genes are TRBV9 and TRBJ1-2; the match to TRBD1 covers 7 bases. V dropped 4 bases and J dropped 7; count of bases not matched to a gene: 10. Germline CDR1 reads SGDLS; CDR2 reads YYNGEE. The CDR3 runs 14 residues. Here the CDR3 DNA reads TGTGCCAGCAGCACTCGACAGGGCGTGAGTGGCTACACCTTC. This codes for CASSTRQGVSGYTF.

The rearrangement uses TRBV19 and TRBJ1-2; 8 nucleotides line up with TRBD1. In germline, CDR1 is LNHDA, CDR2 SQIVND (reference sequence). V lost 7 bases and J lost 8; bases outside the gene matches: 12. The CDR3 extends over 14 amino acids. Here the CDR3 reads CASKALDRESGYTF. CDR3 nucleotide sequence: TGTGCCAGTAAGGCACTGGACAGGGAATCCGGCTACACCTTC.

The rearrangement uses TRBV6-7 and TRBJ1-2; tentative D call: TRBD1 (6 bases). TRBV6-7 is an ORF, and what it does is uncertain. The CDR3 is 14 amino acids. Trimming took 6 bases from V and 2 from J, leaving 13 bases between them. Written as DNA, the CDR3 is TGTGCCAGCAGCCCCTGGACAGCGAACTATGGCTACACCTTC. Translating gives CASSPWTANYGYTF.

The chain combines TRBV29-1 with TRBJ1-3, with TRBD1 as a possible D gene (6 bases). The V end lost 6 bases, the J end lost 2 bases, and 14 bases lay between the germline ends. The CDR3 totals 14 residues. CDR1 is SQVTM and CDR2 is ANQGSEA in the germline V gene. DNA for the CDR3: TGCAGCGTACTACAGGGTAATCCTGGAAACACCATATATTTT. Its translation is CSVLQGNPGNTIYF.

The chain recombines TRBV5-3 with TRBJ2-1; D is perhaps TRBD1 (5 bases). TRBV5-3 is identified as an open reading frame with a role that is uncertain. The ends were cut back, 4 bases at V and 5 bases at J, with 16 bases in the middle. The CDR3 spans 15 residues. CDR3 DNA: TGTGCCAGAAGCACTACAGGCGACGGCAACAATGAGCAGTTCTTC. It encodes CARSTTGDGNNEQFF.

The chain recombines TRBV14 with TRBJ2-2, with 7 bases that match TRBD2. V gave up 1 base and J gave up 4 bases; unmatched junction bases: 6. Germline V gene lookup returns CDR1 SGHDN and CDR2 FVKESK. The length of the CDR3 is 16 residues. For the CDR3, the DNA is TGTGCCAGCAGCCAAGTAAGCGGGATAGGCACCGGGGAGCTGTTTTTT. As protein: CASSQVSGIGTGELFF.

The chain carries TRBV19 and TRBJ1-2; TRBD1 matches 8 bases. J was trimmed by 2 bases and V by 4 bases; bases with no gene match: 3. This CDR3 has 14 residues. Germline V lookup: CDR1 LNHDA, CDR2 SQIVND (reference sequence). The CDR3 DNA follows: TGTGCCAGTAGTAGGGGGACAGGCAACTATGGCTACACCTTC. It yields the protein CASSRGTGNYGYTF.

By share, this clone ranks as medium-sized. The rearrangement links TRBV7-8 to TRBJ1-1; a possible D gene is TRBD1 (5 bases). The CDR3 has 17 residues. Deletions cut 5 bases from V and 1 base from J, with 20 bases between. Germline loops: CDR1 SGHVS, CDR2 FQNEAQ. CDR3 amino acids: CASSPSVVGQPNTEAFF. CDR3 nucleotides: TGTGCCAGCAGCCCATCTGTCGTGGGGCAGCCGAACACTGAAGCTTTCTTT.

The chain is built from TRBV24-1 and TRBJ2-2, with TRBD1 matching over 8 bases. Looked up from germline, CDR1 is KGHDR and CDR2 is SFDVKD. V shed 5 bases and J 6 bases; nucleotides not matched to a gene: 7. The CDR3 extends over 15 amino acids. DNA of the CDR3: TGTGCCACCAGTGGTTATGTGACAGGGGCCGGGGAGCTGTTTTTT. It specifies CATSGYVTGAGELFF.

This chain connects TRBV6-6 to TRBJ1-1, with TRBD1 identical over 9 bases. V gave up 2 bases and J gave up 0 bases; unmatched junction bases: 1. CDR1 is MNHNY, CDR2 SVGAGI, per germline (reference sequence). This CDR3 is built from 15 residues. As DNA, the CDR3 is TGTGCCAGCAGTTACGGGACAGGGATGAACACTGAAGCTTTCTTT. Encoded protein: CASSYGTGMNTEAFF.

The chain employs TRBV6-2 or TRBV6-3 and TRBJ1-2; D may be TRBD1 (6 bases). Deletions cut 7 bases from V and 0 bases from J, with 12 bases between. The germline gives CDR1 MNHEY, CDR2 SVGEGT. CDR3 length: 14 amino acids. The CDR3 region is CASTPGTSNYGYTF. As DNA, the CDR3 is TGTGCCAGCACCCCCGGGACATCTAACTATGGCTACACCTTC.

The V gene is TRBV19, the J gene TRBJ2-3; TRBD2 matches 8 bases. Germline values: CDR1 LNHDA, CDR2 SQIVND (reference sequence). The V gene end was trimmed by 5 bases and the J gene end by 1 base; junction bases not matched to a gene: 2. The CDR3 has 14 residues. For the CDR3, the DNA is TGTGCCAGTAGTGGGCGGGGGGGCACAGATACGCAGTATTTT. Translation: CASSGRGGTDTQYF. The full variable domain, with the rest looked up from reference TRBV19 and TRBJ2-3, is DGGITQSPKYLFRKEGQNVTLSCEQNLNHDAMYWYRQDPGQGLRLIYYSQIVNDFQKGDIAEGYSVSREKKESFPLTVTSAQKNPTAFYLCASSGRGGTDTQYFGPGTRLTVL.

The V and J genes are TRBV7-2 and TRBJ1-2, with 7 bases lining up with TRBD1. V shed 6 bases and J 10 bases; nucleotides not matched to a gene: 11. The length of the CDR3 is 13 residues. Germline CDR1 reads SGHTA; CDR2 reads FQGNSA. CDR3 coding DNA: TGTGCCAGCAGATTCACTCAGACAGGGACCTACACCTTC. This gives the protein CASRFTQTGTYTF.

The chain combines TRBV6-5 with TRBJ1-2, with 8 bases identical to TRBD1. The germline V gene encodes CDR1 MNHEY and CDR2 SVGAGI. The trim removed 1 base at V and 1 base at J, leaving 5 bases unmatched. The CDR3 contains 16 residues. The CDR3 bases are TGTGCCAGCAGTTACTTTGGACAGGGAGGTAACTATGGCTACACCTTC. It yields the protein CASSYFGQGGNYGYTF.

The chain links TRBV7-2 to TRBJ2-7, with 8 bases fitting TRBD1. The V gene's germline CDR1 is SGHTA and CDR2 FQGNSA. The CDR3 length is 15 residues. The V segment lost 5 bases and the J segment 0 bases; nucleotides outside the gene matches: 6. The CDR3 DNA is TGTGCCAGCAGCCAAATGGGACAGGTCTCCTACGAGCAGTACTTC. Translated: CASSQMGQVSYEQYF.

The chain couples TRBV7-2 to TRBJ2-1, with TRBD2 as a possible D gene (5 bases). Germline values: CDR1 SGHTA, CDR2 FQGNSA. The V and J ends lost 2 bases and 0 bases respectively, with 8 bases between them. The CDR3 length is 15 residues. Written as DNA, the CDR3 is TGTGCCAGCAGCTTACAAGCGGACTCCTACAATGAGCAGTTCTTC. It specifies CASSLQADSYNEQFF.

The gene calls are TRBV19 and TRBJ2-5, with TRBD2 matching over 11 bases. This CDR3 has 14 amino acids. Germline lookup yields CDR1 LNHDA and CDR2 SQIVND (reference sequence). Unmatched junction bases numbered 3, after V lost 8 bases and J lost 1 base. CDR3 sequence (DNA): TGTGCCAGTGGACTAGCGGGCCCCCAAGAGACCCAGTACTTC. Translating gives CASGLAGPQETQYF. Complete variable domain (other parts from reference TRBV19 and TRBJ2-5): DGGITQSPKYLFRKEGQNVTLSCEQNLNHDAMYWYRQDPGQGLRLIYYSQIVNDFQKGDIAEGYSVSREKKESFPLTVTSAQKNPTAFYLCASGLAGPQETQYFGPGTRLLVL.